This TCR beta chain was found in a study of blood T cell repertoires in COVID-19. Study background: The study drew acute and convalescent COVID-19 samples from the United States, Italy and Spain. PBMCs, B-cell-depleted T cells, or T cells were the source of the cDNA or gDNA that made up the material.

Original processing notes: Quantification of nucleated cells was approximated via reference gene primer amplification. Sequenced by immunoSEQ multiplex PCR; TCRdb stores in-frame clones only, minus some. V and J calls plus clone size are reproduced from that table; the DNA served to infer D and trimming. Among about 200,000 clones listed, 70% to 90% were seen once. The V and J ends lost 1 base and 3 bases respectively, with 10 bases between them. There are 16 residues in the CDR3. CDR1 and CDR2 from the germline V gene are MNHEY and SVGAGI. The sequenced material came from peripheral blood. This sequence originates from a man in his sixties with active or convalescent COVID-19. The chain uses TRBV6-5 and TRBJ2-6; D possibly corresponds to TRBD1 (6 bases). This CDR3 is CASSYFGGSGANVLTF. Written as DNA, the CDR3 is TGTGCCAGCAGTTACTTTGGGGGCAGTGGGGCCAACGTCCTGACTTTC.